These T cell receptor beta chains were read from a single sample in a study of blood T cell repertoires in COVID-19. Sequencing used immunoSEQ multiplex PCR; TCRdb keeps in-frame clones, though not all of them. The table lists some 110,000 clones, 75% to 85% of them singletons. The material sequenced was peripheral blood. The receptors stem from a woman in her sixties or seventies with acute or convalescent COVID-19. CDR3s include the opening cysteine and the closing phenylalanine or tryptophan. Each record gives: V gene, D gene, J gene, clone size, CDR3 protein, CDR3 DNA. The D gene is left open where the match is weak. Clone size is not always given. Where it is, it says once, few, many or a class for expanded clones.

>TRBV6-5|TRBD2|TRBJ2-3|NA
CASRLAGETETQYF
TGTGCCAGCAGACTAGCGGGGGAAACTGAGACGCAGTATTTT
>TRBV5-1|TRBD2|TRBJ2-7|NA
CASSWGGARGEQYF
TGCGCCAGCAGCTGGGGAGGGGCTCGTGGAGAGCAGTACTTC
>TRBV6-2/TRBV6-3|TRBD2|TRBJ2-2|once
CASSFDGLAGEDTGELFF
TGTGCCAGCAGTTTCGATGGACTAGCGGGAGAGGACACCGGGGAGCTGTTTTTT
>TRBV7-2|TRBD1|TRBJ1-2|NA
CAIQMTGIGNGYTF
TGTGCCATCCAGATGACAGGGATAGGTAATGGCTACACCTTC
>TRBV3-1/TRBV3-2|TRBD2|TRBJ2-1|NA
CASRSGRTNDEQFF
TGTGCCAGCAGAAGCGGGAGAACAAACGATGAGCAGTTCTTC
>TRBV6-5|NA|TRBJ2-5|many
CASSSPGAPEETQYF
TGTGCCAGCAGTTCTCCGGGAGCCCCAGAGGAGACCCAGTACTTC
>TRBV13|TRBD1|TRBJ1-4|NA
CASSLYRGRGEKLFF
TGTGCCAGCAGCCTGTACAGGGGGCGTGGGGAAAAACTGTTTTTT
>TRBV9|NA|TRBJ1-2|NA
CASSVGQPSAAGYTF
TGTGCCAGCAGCGTAGGGCAGCCTTCGGCGGCGGGCTACACCTTC
>TRBV5-6|NA|TRBJ2-7|once
CASSSLRGYEQYF
TGTGCCAGCAGCTCCCTCCGGGGCTACGAGCAGTACTTC
>TRBV7-2|TRBD2|TRBJ2-3|NA
CASSYIAGVPDTQYF
TGTGCCAGCAGCTATATAGCGGGGGTCCCGGATACGCAGTATTTT
>TRBV6-5|NA|TRBJ1-2|NA
CASSYGGREGYTF
TGTGCCAGCAGTTACGGTGGGCGCGAAGGCTACACCTTC
>TRBV19|NA|TRBJ2-1|few
CASSGTSSSYNEQFF
TGTGCCAGTAGTGGGACTTCAAGCTCCTACAATGAGCAGTTCTTC
>TRBV29-1|NA|TRBJ1-5|NA
CSVEITGGAQHF
TGCAGCGTTGAGATAACCGGGGGGGCCCAGCATTTT
>TRBV30|NA|TRBJ2-7|few
CAWSYRYEQYF
TGTGCCTGGAGTTACCGGTACGAGCAGTACTTC
>TRBV7-8|NA|TRBJ2-3|NA
CASSSTDTQYF
TGTGCCAGCAGCTCGACAGATACGCAGTATTTT
>TRBV7-9|NA|TRBJ1-2|NA
CASSLGGQRYGYTF
TGTGCCAGCAGCTTGGGGGGGCAGCGCTATGGCTACACCTTC
>TRBV27|NA|TRBJ1-6|once
CASSLTAGANSPLHF
TGTGCCAGCAGTTTAACGGCAGGGGCGAATTCACCCCTCCACTTT
>TRBV7-2|NA|TRBJ2-3|NA
CASSPVGASTDTQYF
TGTGCCAGCAGCCCAGTAGGGGCTAGCACAGATACGCAGTATTTT
>TRBV9|TRBD2|TRBJ2-5|NA
CASSVVASGGVGTQYF
TGTGCCAGCAGCGTAGTGGCTAGCGGGGGAGTAGGGACCCAGTACTTC
>TRBV30|NA|TRBJ1-5|NA
CAWSVGAGVNQPQHF
TGTGCCTGGAGTGTAGGGGCAGGGGTCAATCAGCCCCAGCATTTT
>TRBV5-4|TRBD1|TRBJ1-1|many
CASSLRDRGRLGTEAFF
TGTGCCAGCAGCCTAAGGGACAGGGGGCGGTTAGGCACTGAAGCTTTCTTT
>TRBV6-5|NA|TRBJ1-6|NA
CASRVGGSPPAPLHF
TGTGCCAGCAGGGTCGGAGGAAGCCCACCAGCACCCCTCCACTTT
>TRBV7-9|TRBD1|TRBJ2-3|NA
CASRDSRPGQGVPDTQYF
TGTGCCAGCAGGGATAGTCGCCCGGGACAGGGGGTCCCAGATACGCAGTATTTT
>TRBV18|TRBD2|TRBJ2-2|NA
CASSDRLALNTGELFF
TGTGCCAGCTCCGATAGACTAGCCTTGAACACCGGGGAGCTGTTTTTT
>TRBV5-6|NA|TRBJ1-3|NA
CASSLVLGHDFSGNTIYF
TGTGCCAGCAGCTTGGTACTAGGTCATGATTTCTCTGGAAACACCATATATTTT
>TRBV4-1|TRBD1|TRBJ2-2|NA
CASSQRTGTNTGELFF
TGCGCCAGCAGCCAGAGGACAGGGACGAACACCGGGGAGCTGTTTTTT
>TRBV25-1|NA|TRBJ1-3|NA
CASSELGSGNTIYF
TGTGCCAGCAGTGAGTTGGGGAGTGGAAACACCATATATTTT
>TRBV21-1|NA|TRBJ2-2|NA
CASSRRQGGLAGLNTGELFF
TGTGCCAGCAGCAGACGACAGGGGGGACTAGCGGGATTAAACACCGGGGAGCTGTTTTTT